This TCR beta chain stems from a study of PD-L1 blockade in urothelial cancer (dated by TCRdb to about 2017). With respect to the entire study: All patients started therapy in about 2014 and received atezolizumab 1,200 mg intravenously every 3 weeks. Somatic, immune and clinical correlates of response to PD-L1 blockade with atezolizumab in urothelial cancer were the focus of an exploratory multi-omic analysis. Durable clinical benefit was achieved by nine patients but not by the remaining 20. Patients had an ECOG performance status of 0 or 1 and had received between 0 and 3 prior chemotherapy regimens. About nine tenths of the roughly 29 patients were males with bladder-origin urothelial cancer, and about 65% of the roughly 30 reported a prior smoking history. Blood samples were analyzed at two time points: 3 weeks after treatment start (second dose) and 6 weeks after treatment start. Twenty-nine patients had pretreatment blood TCR-seq, some 25 had at least one posttreatment blood collection, and some 25 had tumor TCR-seq. Pretreatment tumor samples, along with matched peripheral blood collected serially before and after atezolizumab treatment, underwent TCR sequencing. Blood samples gave a median of around 130,000 T cells and approximately 80,000 unique TCRs, with a median clonality of roughly 0.08. Durable clinical benefit was defined as progression-free survival longer than 6 months, and TCR features were also tested against progression-free and overall survival. In the same patients who had TCR sequencing, pretreatment tumors also underwent whole exome sequencing and RNA sequencing. Results and caveats for the whole study, not just this receptor: At 3 weeks after the start of treatment, tumor-associated TCR clones in peripheral blood had expanded more in patients with durable benefit (n ≈ 24, p = 0.022). A pretreatment peripheral blood TCR clonality below the median was linked to improved progression-free and overall survival. Because the sample size was small (n ≈ 30) and many exploratory analyses were performed, the results are intended to be hypothesis-generating.

On this clone itself: The antigen it binds to is not known. No base qualities exist here, and no much larger clone lies one base off it.

A cohort of about 30 patients with locally advanced or metastatic urothelial carcinoma, treated at Memorial Sloan Kettering on a trial protocol, was included. Peripheral blood mononuclear cells were collected pretreatment and during treatment, with between 1 and 8 total time points obtained per patient. The Qiagen DNeasy Blood extraction kit was used to purify genomic DNA from total PBMCs and tumor samples. PBMCs were collected pretreatment and during treatment, and were isolated and stored as previously described. Including cysteine and phenylalanine, the CDR3 has 13 amino acids. Only the CDR3 DNA stays, 39 bases, in frame from base 1. CDR1 and CDR2 (SGHRS, YFSETQ) derive from the germline V gene. The germline V end is reduced by 5 bases and the J end by 7 bases; junction bases left unmatched: 6. To estimate absolute template abundance from read counts, synthetic TCR analog templates were spiked into each PCR. Using the immunoSEQ assay, TCRbeta CDR3 regions were amplified from genomic DNA with bias-controlled V and J gene primers. Rearranged TCRbeta segments were sequenced at approximately 20X coverage. Processing in the source paper ran as follows. Sequencing errors were corrected by clustering, and CDR3s were annotated against IMGT so that V, D and J genes could be assigned. Only productive TCRbeta rearrangements were used in downstream analyses, excluding out-of-frame or stop-codon sequences. Clonality was computed as one minus Shannon entropy normalized by the log of the number of unique productive sequences. Fisher's exact test with Benjamini-Hochberg correction, using a cutoff of adjusted p below 0.01, was how clones that differed between time points or between blood and tumor were identified. TCRdb took this table from immuneACCESS and kept in-frame rearrangements with V and J called. Such tables lack part of the clones; where checked against another copy, unresolved V genes explain under half of the gap, and the rest is unexplained. Clone size and V and J calls were adopted from that table, with D and trimming inferred from the DNA. The sample profile shows tens of thousands of clones; 80% to 90% of them were found once. The leading ten clones occupy approximately 2% of the sample.

This TCR derives from a man in his sixties with urothelial cancer. Sequenced here: PBMCs, sampled around atezolizumab (anti-PD-L1) treatment. The V gene is TRBV5-1 and the J gene is TRBJ2-1, with 7 bases aligning to TRBD2. The CDR3 here reads CASRRTSSNEQFF. In nucleotides, the sequence is TGCGCCAGCAGACGGACTAGTTCGAATGAGCAGTTCTTC.